The clone carrying this T cell receptor beta chain was observed at least ten times. Its matching antigen is unknown. These data originate in a study of neurological immune-mediated disorders. Study-level points and caveats: On phylogenetic grouping, the repertoires of 18 of 34 multiple sclerosis patients fell within one related-CDR3 cluster, constituting a possible signature. No CDR3 amino acid sequences recurred among expanded clones across subjects, suggesting private repertoires in all groups.

V lost 4 bases and J lost 3, with 17 bases in between. The CDR3 runs to 16 residues. The germline V gene encodes CDR1 SGHRS and CDR2 YFSETQ. The cDNA was synthesized by 5'RACE incorporating 10-nucleotide random UMIs. TCRdb re-called the 5' RACE reads through MiXCR, storing one row per CDR3 protein. This sample has roughly 90,000 distinct CDR3 sequences; approximately 4% occur once, and the top ten carry approximately 2.9%. This TCR came from a woman between 45 and 60 years old with multiple sclerosis. The sample taken for sequencing was PBMCs. The chain recombines TRBV5-1 with TRBJ2-1; D not certain. Here the CDR3 reads CASSPDPLFVYNEQFF. CDR3 in DNA: TGCGCCAGCAGCCCGGATCCCCTATTCGTCTACAATGAGCAGTTCTTC.